These T cell receptor beta chains were read from a single sample in a study of blood T cell repertoires in COVID-19. The data were produced by immunoSEQ multiplex PCR, yet TCRdb's version contains in-frame clones alone and is incomplete. The data hold hundreds of thousands of clones, with around 81% observed a single time. What was sequenced was PBMCs or T cells enriched from blood (not recorded which). The receptors here all came from a man aged 25-45 years with acute COVID-19. Both conserved end residues are part of each CDR3. The D gene is left open where the match is weak. Not all rows give a size; the values are once, few, many and, for expanded clones, a class.

CDR3 length: 14
J gene: TRBJ1-1
clone size: NA
D gene: NA
V gene: TRBV3-1/TRBV3-2
CDR3 protein: CASTAKWGDTEAFF
CDR3 DNA: TGTGCCAGCACCGCAAAGTGGGGGGACACTGAAGCTTTCTTT

CDR3 length: 16
J gene: TRBJ1-5
clone size: NA
D gene: NA
V gene: TRBV6-5
CDR3 protein: CASSYMGPAAGQPQHF
CDR3 DNA: TGTGCCAGCAGTTACATGGGCCCAGCCGCGGGTCAGCCCCAGCATTTT

CDR3 length: 18
J gene: TRBJ2-1
clone size: NA
D gene: TRBD2
V gene: TRBV7-2
CDR3 protein: CASSYWGLAGGLYNEQFF
CDR3 DNA: TGTGCCAGCAGCTACTGGGGACTAGCGGGGGGGCTTTACAATGAGCAGTTCTTC

CDR3 length: 13
J gene: TRBJ1-5
clone size: NA
D gene: NA
V gene: TRBV12-3/TRBV12-4
CDR3 protein: CASKGGGPQPQHF
CDR3 DNA: TGTGCCAGCAAAGGGGGGGGCCCTCAGCCCCAGCATTTT

CDR3 length: 15
J gene: TRBJ2-7
clone size: NA
D gene: TRBD1
V gene: TRBV11-2
CDR3 protein: CASSLEGGASYEQYF
CDR3 DNA: TGTGCCAGCAGCTTAGAAGGGGGCGCTTCCTACGAGCAGTACTTC

CDR3 length: 16
J gene: TRBJ1-3
clone size: few
D gene: TRBD1
V gene: TRBV28
CDR3 protein: CASSLGTGGAGNTIYF
CDR3 DNA: TGTGCCAGCAGTTTGGGGACAGGGGGCGCTGGAAACACCATATATTTT

CDR3 length: 15
J gene: TRBJ1-5
clone size: NA
D gene: TRBD1
V gene: TRBV6-5
CDR3 protein: CASSPGTVSNQPQHF
CDR3 DNA: TGTGCCAGCAGCCCCGGGACAGTTAGCAATCAGCCCCAGCATTTT

CDR3 length: 16
J gene: TRBJ2-1
clone size: NA
D gene: TRBD2
V gene: TRBV13
CDR3 protein: CASSPAGGSSYNEQFF
CDR3 DNA: TGTGCCAGCAGTCCAGCGGGGGGGAGCTCCTACAATGAGCAGTTCTTC

CDR3 length: 14
J gene: TRBJ1-1
clone size: NA
D gene: NA
V gene: TRBV9
CDR3 protein: CASNPGDMNTEAFF
CDR3 DNA: TGTGCCAGCAATCCGGGAGATATGAACACTGAAGCTTTCTTT

CDR3 length: 13
J gene: TRBJ1-5
clone size: NA
D gene: NA
V gene: TRBV5-1
CDR3 protein: CASSWTSNQPQHF
CDR3 DNA: TGCGCCAGCAGCTGGACAAGCAATCAGCCCCAGCATTTT

CDR3 length: 14
J gene: TRBJ2-7
clone size: NA
D gene: NA
V gene: TRBV6-1
CDR3 protein: CASSELYTNYEQYF
CDR3 DNA: TGTGCCAGCAGTGAATTGTACACTAACTACGAGCAGTACTTC

CDR3 length: 15
J gene: TRBJ1-5
clone size: NA
D gene: NA
V gene: TRBV10-2
CDR3 protein: CASSESTASNQPQHF
CDR3 DNA: TGCGCCAGCAGTGAGTCGACAGCAAGTAATCAGCCCCAGCATTTT

CDR3 length: 17
J gene: TRBJ2-7
clone size: NA
D gene: TRBD2
V gene: TRBV6-1
CDR3 protein: CASSEVEVAGGYYEQYF
CDR3 DNA: TGTGCCAGCAGTGAGGTTGAGGTAGCGGGGGGCTACTACGAGCAGTACTTC

CDR3 length: 14
J gene: TRBJ2-1
clone size: once
D gene: NA
V gene: TRBV5-1
CDR3 protein: CASSLRQGGNEQFF
CDR3 DNA: TGCGCCAGCAGCTTGAGGCAGGGGGGCAATGAGCAGTTCTTC

CDR3 length: 17
J gene: TRBJ2-3
clone size: NA
D gene: TRBD2
V gene: TRBV2
CDR3 protein: CASSRLAPTPSTDTQYF
CDR3 DNA: TGTGCCAGCAGCCGACTAGCGCCCACACCTAGCACAGATACGCAGTATTTT

CDR3 length: 14
J gene: TRBJ1-1
clone size: once
D gene: NA
V gene: TRBV5-1
CDR3 protein: CASSLTAGFTEAFF
CDR3 DNA: TGCGCCAGCAGCTTGACGGCAGGTTTCACTGAAGCTTTCTTT

CDR3 length: 15
J gene: TRBJ1-5
clone size: NA
D gene: NA
V gene: TRBV28
CDR3 protein: CASSLWQGGNQPQHF
CDR3 DNA: TGTGCCAGCAGTTTATGGCAGGGAGGGAATCAGCCCCAGCATTTT

CDR3 length: 15
J gene: TRBJ1-4
clone size: NA
D gene: NA
V gene: TRBV25-1
CDR3 protein: CASSDILGADEKLFF
CDR3 DNA: TGTGCCAGCAGTGATATTCTAGGGGCCGATGAAAAACTGTTTTTT

CDR3 length: 13
J gene: TRBJ1-1
clone size: NA
D gene: NA
V gene: TRBV6-4
CDR3 protein: CASSAAEKTEAFF
CDR3 DNA: TGTGCCAGCAGTGCCGCGGAGAAAACTGAAGCTTTCTTT

CDR3 length: 18
J gene: TRBJ1-3
clone size: NA
D gene: TRBD1
V gene: TRBV4-1
CDR3 protein: CASSQVGGQSRGRNTIYF
CDR3 DNA: TGCGCCAGCAGCCAAGTGGGGGGCCAATCAAGGGGGCGAAACACCATATATTTT

CDR3 length: 17
J gene: TRBJ2-5
clone size: NA
D gene: TRBD2
V gene: TRBV28
CDR3 protein: CASSSRLLAGGGETQYF
CDR3 DNA: TGTGCCAGCAGTTCTCGTCTTCTGGCGGGGGGTGGGGAGACCCAGTACTTC

CDR3 length: 10
J gene: TRBJ2-1
clone size: NA
D gene: TRBD1
V gene: TRBV30
CDR3 protein: CACGTAEQFF
CDR3 DNA: TGTGCCTGTGGGACAGCCGAGCAGTTCTTC

CDR3 length: 16
J gene: TRBJ1-3
clone size: NA
D gene: TRBD1
V gene: TRBV5-4
CDR3 protein: CASSSPLTGEGNTIYF
CDR3 DNA: TGTGCCAGCAGCTCGCCTTTGACAGGGGAGGGAAACACCATATATTTT

CDR3 length: 15
J gene: TRBJ2-1
clone size: NA
D gene: TRBD1
V gene: TRBV28
CDR3 protein: CASGLGTVLSHEQFF
CDR3 DNA: TGTGCCAGCGGACTTGGGACAGTTTTGTCCCATGAGCAGTTCTTC

CDR3 length: 15
J gene: TRBJ1-5
clone size: NA
D gene: TRBD1
V gene: TRBV2
CDR3 protein: CASTMDRGSNQPQHF
CDR3 DNA: TGTGCCAGCACCATGGACAGGGGAAGTAATCAGCCCCAGCATTTT

CDR3 length: 14
J gene: TRBJ2-5
clone size: NA
D gene: NA
V gene: TRBV11-2
CDR3 protein: CASSLDPGEETQYF
CDR3 DNA: TGTGCCAGCAGCTTAGACCCGGGAGAGGAGACCCAGTACTTC

CDR3 length: 15
J gene: TRBJ1-1
clone size: NA
D gene: NA
V gene: TRBV3-1/TRBV3-2
CDR3 protein: CASSQGAAKGIRAFF
CDR3 DNA: TGTGCCAGCAGCCAAGGGGCCGCTAAGGGGATTAGAGCTTTCTTT

CDR3 length: 16
J gene: TRBJ1-1
clone size: NA
D gene: TRBD1
V gene: TRBV5-4
CDR3 protein: CASSFARRQGDTEAFF
CDR3 DNA: TGTGCCAGCAGCTTTGCTCGGAGACAGGGAGACACTGAAGCTTTCTTT

CDR3 length: 14
J gene: TRBJ2-5
clone size: NA
D gene: NA
V gene: TRBV7-9
CDR3 protein: CASSLWGDQETQYF
CDR3 DNA: TGTGCCAGCAGCTTATGGGGGGACCAAGAGACCCAGTACTTC

CDR3 length: 16
J gene: TRBJ1-1
clone size: NA
D gene: TRBD1
V gene: TRBV5-6
CDR3 protein: CASSLGLGQGNTEAFF
CDR3 DNA: TGTGCCAGCAGCTTGGGGCTGGGACAGGGAAACACTGAAGCTTTCTTT

CDR3 length: 11
J gene: TRBJ2-7
clone size: NA
D gene: NA
V gene: TRBV30
CDR3 protein: CAWSRGGQQYF
CDR3 DNA: TGTGCCTGGAGTAGGGGGGGGCAGCAGTACTTC

CDR3 length: 15
J gene: TRBJ1-2
clone size: NA
D gene: NA
V gene: TRBV29-1
CDR3 protein: CSVWVGQGGNYGYTF
CDR3 DNA: TGCAGCGTTTGGGTTGGCCAAGGAGGTAACTATGGCTACACCTTC

CDR3 length: 16
J gene: TRBJ2-7
clone size: NA
D gene: TRBD1
V gene: TRBV9
CDR3 protein: CASSVGFGTGAYEQYF
CDR3 DNA: TGTGCCAGCAGCGTAGGGTTCGGGACAGGGGCCTACGAGCAGTACTTC

CDR3 length: 15
J gene: TRBJ2-3
clone size: NA
D gene: TRBD2
V gene: TRBV5-1
CDR3 protein: CASSLRGGGPDTQYF
CDR3 DNA: TGCGCCAGCTCCCTCCGGGGGGGCGGTCCAGATACGCAGTATTTT

CDR3 length: 14
J gene: TRBJ2-7
clone size: NA
D gene: TRBD2
V gene: TRBV18
CDR3 protein: CASSPPGGIREQYF
CDR3 DNA: TGTGCCAGCTCACCACCGGGGGGGATCAGGGAGCAGTACTTC

CDR3 length: 16
J gene: TRBJ1-2
clone size: NA
D gene: TRBD1
V gene: TRBV19
CDR3 protein: CASSIDLLNRGYGYTF
CDR3 DNA: TGTGCCAGTAGTATAGACCTCCTAAACAGGGGTTATGGCTACACCTTC

CDR3 length: 16
J gene: TRBJ1-4
clone size: NA
D gene: TRBD1
V gene: TRBV4-1
CDR3 protein: CASSQTGGQSNEKLFF
CDR3 DNA: TGCGCCAGCAGCCAGACAGGGGGCCAGTCTAATGAAAAACTGTTTTTT

CDR3 length: 15
J gene: TRBJ1-1
clone size: NA
D gene: NA
V gene: TRBV6-1
CDR3 protein: CASSEATVRQGEAFF
CDR3 DNA: TGTGCCAGCAGTGAAGCGACCGTAAGGCAGGGTGAAGCTTTCTTT

CDR3 length: 13
J gene: TRBJ1-6
clone size: NA
D gene: NA
V gene: TRBV3-1/TRBV3-2
CDR3 protein: CASSQDRTGQLHF
CDR3 DNA: TGTGCCAGCAGCCAAGATAGAACAGGACAGCTCCACTTT

CDR3 length: 16
J gene: TRBJ2-3
clone size: NA
D gene: NA
V gene: TRBV5-1
CDR3 protein: CASKPDPRVFTDTQYF
CDR3 DNA: TGCGCCAGCAAGCCCGACCCCAGGGTCTTCACAGATACGCAGTATTTT

CDR3 length: 16
J gene: TRBJ2-2
clone size: NA
D gene: NA
V gene: TRBV6-2/TRBV6-3
CDR3 protein: CASSSAFRGNTGELFF
CDR3 DNA: TGTGCCAGCAGTTCCGCTTTCAGGGGGAACACCGGGGAGCTGTTTTTT

CDR3 length: 12
J gene: TRBJ2-1
clone size: NA
D gene: NA
V gene: TRBV5-1
CDR3 protein: CASSLVRNEQFF
CDR3 DNA: TGCGCCAGCAGCTTGGTCCGTAATGAGCAGTTCTTC

CDR3 length: 12
J gene: TRBJ2-2
clone size: NA
D gene: NA
V gene: TRBV5-1
CDR3 protein: CASKPNTGELFF
CDR3 DNA: TGCGCCAGCAAGCCAAACACCGGGGAGCTGTTTTTT

CDR3 length: 16
J gene: TRBJ1-1
clone size: once
D gene: TRBD1
V gene: TRBV6-5
CDR3 protein: CASSYLSTGSTTEAFF
CDR3 DNA: TGTGCCAGCAGTTACCTATCGACAGGGAGTACCACTGAAGCTTTCTTT

CDR3 length: 11
J gene: TRBJ2-1
clone size: NA
D gene: NA
V gene: TRBV20-1
CDR3 protein: CSARDINEQFF
CDR3 DNA: TGCAGTGCTAGAGATATCAATGAGCAGTTCTTC

CDR3 length: 16
J gene: TRBJ2-5
clone size: NA
D gene: TRBD1
V gene: TRBV19
CDR3 protein: CASSKSPQGARETQYF
CDR3 DNA: TGTGCCAGTAGTAAAAGCCCGCAGGGGGCTAGAGAGACCCAGTACTTC

CDR3 length: 14
J gene: TRBJ2-6
clone size: NA
D gene: NA
V gene: TRBV11-2
CDR3 protein: CASSWAIGANVLTF
CDR3 DNA: TGTGCCAGCAGCTGGGCCATCGGTGCCAACGTCCTGACTTTC

CDR3 length: 15
J gene: TRBJ2-3
clone size: NA
D gene: NA
V gene: TRBV9
CDR3 protein: CASSVVGGTTDTQYF
CDR3 DNA: TGTGCCAGCAGCGTAGTTGGGGGGACCACAGATACGCAGTATTTT